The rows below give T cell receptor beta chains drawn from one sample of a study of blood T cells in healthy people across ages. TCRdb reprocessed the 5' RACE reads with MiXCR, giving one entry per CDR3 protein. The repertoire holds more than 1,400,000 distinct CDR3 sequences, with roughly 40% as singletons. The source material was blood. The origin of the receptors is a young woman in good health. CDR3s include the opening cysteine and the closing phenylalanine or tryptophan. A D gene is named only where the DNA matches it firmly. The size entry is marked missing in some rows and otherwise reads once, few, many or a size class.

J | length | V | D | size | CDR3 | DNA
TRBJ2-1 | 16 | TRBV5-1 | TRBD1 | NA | CACSLTGQPRINEQFF | TGCGCCTGCAGCTTAACGGGACAGCCCCGGATCAATGAGCAGTTCTTC
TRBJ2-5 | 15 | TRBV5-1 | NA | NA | CASSFAPGVQETQYF | TGCGCCAGCAGCTTCGCACCCGGGGTCCAAGAGACCCAGTACTTC
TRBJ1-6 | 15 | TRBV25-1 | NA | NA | CANSAGVTANSPLHF | TGTGCCAACAGTGCGGGAGTAACCGCTAATTCACCCCTCCACTTT
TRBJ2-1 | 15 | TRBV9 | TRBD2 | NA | CASSRGLAGGLEQFF | TGTGCCAGCAGCAGGGGACTAGCGGGGGGGCTTGAGCAGTTCTTC
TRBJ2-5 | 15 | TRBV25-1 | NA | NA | CASSEAGTLRETQYF | TGTGCCAGCAGTGAGGCAGGGACCTTACGGGAGACCCAGTACTTC
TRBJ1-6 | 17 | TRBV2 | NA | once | CACSEERVRGGNSPLHF | TGTGCCTGCAGTGAGGAGAGGGTTCGGGGAGGTAATTCACCCCTCCACTTT
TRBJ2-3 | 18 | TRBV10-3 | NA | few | CAISGPNSVNRDTDTQYF | TGTGCCATCAGTGGCCCCAATTCAGTAAACAGGGATACAGATACGCAGTATTTT
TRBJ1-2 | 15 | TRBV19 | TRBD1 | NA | CASSPSTGGSYGYTF | TGTGCCAGTAGCCCGTCCACAGGGGGATCCTATGGCTACACCTTC
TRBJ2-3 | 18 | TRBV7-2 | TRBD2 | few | CASSLARLAGARTDTQYF | TGTGCCAGCAGCTTAGCGCGTCTGGCGGGAGCTCGGACAGATACGCAGTATTTT
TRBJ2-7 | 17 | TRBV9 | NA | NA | CASSVVGGLSSYNEQYF | TGTGCCAGCAGCGTAGTAGGAGGGCTAAGCTCCTACAATGAGCAGTACTTC
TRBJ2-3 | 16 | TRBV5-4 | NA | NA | CASSLGSALSTDTQYF | TGTGCCAGCAGCTTGGGGTCAGCCCTTAGCACAGATACGCAGTATTTT
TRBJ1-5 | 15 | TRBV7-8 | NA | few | CASSSSVASNQPQHF | TGTGCCAGCAGCTCCTCCGTAGCGAGCAATCAGCCCCAGCATTTT
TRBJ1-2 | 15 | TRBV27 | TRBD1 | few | CASSRYRDSDHGYTF | TGTGCCAGCAGCAGGTATCGGGACAGCGACCATGGCTACACCTTC
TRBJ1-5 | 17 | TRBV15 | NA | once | CATSRVGGGPIYQPQHF | TGTGCCACCAGCAGAGTAGGCGGGGGCCCGATCTATCAGCCCCAGCATTTT
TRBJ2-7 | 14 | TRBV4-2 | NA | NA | CASSPSGVGNEQYF | TGTGCCAGCAGCCCTTCAGGCGTTGGGAACGAGCAGTACTTC
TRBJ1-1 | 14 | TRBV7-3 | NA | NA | CASSLVGRNTEAFF | TGTGCCAGCAGCTTAGTGGGCAGGAACACTGAAGCTTTCTTT
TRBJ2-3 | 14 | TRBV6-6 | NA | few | CASRVVGRRDTQYF | TGTGCCAGCAGGGTGGTTGGGAGGCGCGATACGCAGTATTTT
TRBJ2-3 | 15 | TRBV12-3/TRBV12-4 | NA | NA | CASSLGPSGTDTQYF | TGTGCCAGCAGTTTAGGGCCGTCAGGGACAGATACGCAGTATTTT
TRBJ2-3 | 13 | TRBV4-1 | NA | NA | CASGAPRADTQYF | TGCGCCAGCGGAGCCCCTAGGGCAGATACGCAGTATTTT
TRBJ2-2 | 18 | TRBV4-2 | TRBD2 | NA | CASSQEGSGGQVTGELFF | TGTGCCAGCAGCCAAGAGGGTAGCGGGGGGCAAGTCACCGGGGAGCTGTTTTTT
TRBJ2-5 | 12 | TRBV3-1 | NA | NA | CASSLTGMPQYF | TGTGCCAGCAGCCTCACGGGGATGCCCCAGTACTTC
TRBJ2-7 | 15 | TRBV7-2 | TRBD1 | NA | CASSYRTGTPYEQYF | TGTGCCAGCAGCTATAGGACAGGGACCCCCTACGAGCAGTACTTC
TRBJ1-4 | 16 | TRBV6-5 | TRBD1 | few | CASRPIRGVDNEKLFF | TGTGCCAGCAGACCCATCAGGGGGGTCGATAATGAAAAACTGTTTTTT
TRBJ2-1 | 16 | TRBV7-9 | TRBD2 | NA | CASSRLAGTILDEQFF | TGTGCCAGCAGCAGATTAGCGGGGACGATCCTGGATGAGCAGTTCTTC
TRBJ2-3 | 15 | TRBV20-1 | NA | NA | CSADKGSERGDTQYF | TGCAGTGCCGACAAAGGAAGCGAGAGGGGGGATACGCAGTATTTT
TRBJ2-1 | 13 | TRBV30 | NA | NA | CAFTEGYYNEQFF | TGTGCCTTTACCGAAGGATATTACAATGAGCAGTTCTTC
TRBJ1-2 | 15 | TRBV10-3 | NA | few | CAISAARGLGDGYTF | TGTGCCATCAGTGCCGCCAGGGGCCTAGGAGATGGCTACACCTTC
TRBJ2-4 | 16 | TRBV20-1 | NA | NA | CSARERLAPAKNIQYF | TGCAGTGCTAGAGAAAGGCTAGCCCCAGCCAAAAACATTCAGTACTTC
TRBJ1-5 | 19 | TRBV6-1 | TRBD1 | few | CASSQPPVRKQGREQPQHF | TGTGCCAGCAGTCAACCCCCCGTCAGAAAACAGGGGAGGGAACAGCCCCAGCATTTT
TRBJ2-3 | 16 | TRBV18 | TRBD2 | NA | CASSVGLAALSDTQYF | TGTGCCAGCTCAGTCGGACTAGCTGCATTGAGCGATACGCAGTATTTT
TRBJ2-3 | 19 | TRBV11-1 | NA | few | CASSLARFSDGLRTDTQYF | TGTGCCAGCAGCTTAGCACGTTTTTCCGACGGATTACGCACAGATACGCAGTATTTT
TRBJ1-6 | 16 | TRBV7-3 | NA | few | CASSPLLVPGDSPLHF | TGTGCCAGCAGCCCCCTTCTTGTCCCGGGGGATTCACCCCTCCACTTT
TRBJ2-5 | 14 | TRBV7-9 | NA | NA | CASSSKEDQETQYF | TGTGCCAGCAGCTCGAAGGAAGATCAAGAGACCCAGTACTTC
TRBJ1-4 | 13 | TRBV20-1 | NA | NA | CSAPGDTLGKLFF | TGCAGTGCTCCCGGGGATACCCTTGGAAAACTGTTTTTT
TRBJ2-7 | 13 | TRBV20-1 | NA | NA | CSAPTRRGYEQYF | TGCAGTGCCCCGACACGGAGGGGCTACGAGCAGTACTTC
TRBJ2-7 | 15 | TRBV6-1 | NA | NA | CASSEALDSSYEQYF | TGTGCCAGCAGTGAGGCCCTGGACAGCTCCTACGAGCAGTACTTC
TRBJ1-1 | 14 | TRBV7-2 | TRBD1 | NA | CASSLSGQGDAAFF | TGTGCCAGCAGTCTCTCCGGACAGGGCGATGCGGCTTTCTTT
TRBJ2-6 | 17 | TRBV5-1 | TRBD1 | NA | CASSLETGTSGANVLTF | TGCGCCAGCAGCTTGGAGACAGGGACCTCTGGGGCCAACGTCCTGACTTTC
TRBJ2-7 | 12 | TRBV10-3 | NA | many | CAISESSSEQYF | TGTGCCATCAGTGAGTCCTCTTCCGAGCAGTACTTC
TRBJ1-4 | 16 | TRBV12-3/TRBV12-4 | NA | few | CASSFLHKDSRARLFF | TGTGCCAGCAGTTTTTTGCACAAGGACAGCAGGGCAAGGCTGTTTTTT
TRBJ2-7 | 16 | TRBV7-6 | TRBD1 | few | CASSLGEGQGANEQYF | TGTGCCAGCAGCTTAGGTGAAGGACAGGGGGCCAACGAGCAGTACTTC
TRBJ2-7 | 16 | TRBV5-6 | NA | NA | CASIYTSTSRSHEQYF | TGTGCCAGCATCTATACCTCTACATCCCGAAGCCACGAGCAGTACTTC
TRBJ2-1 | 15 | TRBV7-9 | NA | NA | CASSPFRADYNEQFF | TGTGCCAGCAGCCCATTCCGGGCGGACTACAATGAGCAGTTCTTC